This is a list of T cell receptor beta chains from one sample in a study of blood T cell repertoires in COVID-19. Method: immunoSEQ multiplex PCR; TCRdb's copy keeps in-frame clones and lacks some. In the table there are about 190,000 clones, 78% of which are singletons. What was sequenced was peripheral blood. These TCRs come from an elderly woman with active or convalescent COVID-19. CDR3s include the opening cysteine and the closing phenylalanine or tryptophan. A D gene is named only where the DNA matches it firmly. Only part of the rows carry a size: once, few, many, or a class if the clone is expanded.

V gene,D gene,clone size,J gene,CDR3 protein,CDR3 DNA
TRBV3-1/TRBV3-2,NA,NA,TRBJ2-7,CASSPSSLAGFEQYF,TGTGCCAGCAGCCCCTCCTCACTAGCCGGCTTCGAGCAGTACTTC
TRBV4-1,NA,NA,TRBJ1-1,CASSQGTYSNTEAFF,TGCGCCAGCAGCCAAGGGACATATTCGAACACTGAAGCTTTCTTT
TRBV5-1,TRBD1,few,TRBJ2-7,CASSGGQGIKPYEQYF,TGCGCCAGCAGCGGGGGACAGGGTATAAAACCCTACGAGCAGTACTTC
TRBV2,NA,few,TRBJ1-5,CASMGLDLNQPQHF,TGTGCCAGCATGGGTCTAGACTTAAATCAGCCCCAGCATTTT
TRBV5-5,TRBD1,NA,TRBJ1-5,CASSLEWTGDQPQHF,TGTGCCAGCAGCTTGGAGTGGACAGGGGATCAGCCCCAGCATTTT
TRBV6-5,NA,NA,TRBJ2-3,CASQYRERGWDTQYF,TGTGCCAGCCAATACCGGGAGAGGGGCTGGGATACGCAGTATTTT
TRBV5-4,TRBD2,NA,TRBJ2-1,CASSSRLAGGFGEQFF,TGTGCCAGCAGCTCCCGACTAGCGGGGGGGTTCGGTGAGCAGTTCTTC
TRBV9,TRBD1,NA,TRBJ1-2,CASSPPTPGQGIGYTF,TGTGCCAGCAGCCCGCCCACACCGGGACAGGGAATTGGCTACACCTTC
TRBV5-1,TRBD1,NA,TRBJ2-7,CASSLGQGAIYEQYF,TGCGCCAGCAGCTTGGGTCAGGGGGCGATCTACGAGCAGTACTTC
TRBV9,TRBD2,few,TRBJ2-5,CASSVSWTSGETQYF,TGTGCCAGCAGCGTATCGTGGACTAGCGGGGAGACCCAGTACTTC
TRBV2,NA,once,TRBJ2-7,CASKQGSSSYEQYF,TGTGCCAGCAAGCAGGGGTCAAGCTCCTACGAGCAGTACTTC
TRBV19,NA,NA,TRBJ1-1,CASSEQLNTEAFF,TGTGCCAGTAGTGAACAGCTGAACACTGAAGCTTTCTTT
TRBV4-1,TRBD1,NA,TRBJ2-5,CASSQYRTGGEETQYF,TGCGCCAGCAGCCAGTATAGGACAGGGGGCGAAGAGACCCAGTACTTC
TRBV5-1,TRBD1,NA,TRBJ1-4,CASSSRQGGTNEKLFF,TGCGCCAGCAGCTCCCGACAGGGGGGGACTAATGAAAAACTGTTTTTT
TRBV6-5,NA,NA,TRBJ2-7,CASSYFPPGATYEQYF,TGTGCCAGCAGTTACTTTCCCCCGGGAGCCACCTACGAGCAGTACTTC
TRBV20-1,NA,NA,TRBJ2-7,CSASGGIYSYEQYF,TGCAGTGCTAGTGGCGGCATTTATTCCTACGAGCAGTACTTC
TRBV27,TRBD1,NA,TRBJ1-6,CASSPGTVQSSYNSPLHF,TGTGCCAGCAGCCCCGGGACAGTCCAAAGCTCCTATAATTCACCCCTCCACTTT
TRBV2,NA,NA,TRBJ1-2,CASSEALQVGYTF,TGTGCCAGCAGTGAAGCGTTACAGGTTGGCTACACCTTC
TRBV27,TRBD2,NA,TRBJ2-1,CASSYGGWDNEQFF,TGTGCCAGCAGTTACGGGGGGTGGGACAATGAGCAGTTCTTC
TRBV4-1,NA,NA,TRBJ1-1,CASSLSSQGFDTEAFF,TGCGCCAGCAGTTTGTCTTCACAGGGCTTCGACACTGAAGCTTTCTTT
TRBV5-5,NA,NA,TRBJ1-2,CASSFTGTPDYGYTF,TGTGCCAGCAGCTTTACAGGGACCCCGGACTATGGCTACACCTTC
TRBV5-4,TRBD2,NA,TRBJ2-7,CASSLEAGGRDSNEQYF,TGTGCCAGCAGCTTGGAAGCGGGGGGTCGGGATAGCAACGAGCAGTACTTC
TRBV4-3,TRBD2,NA,TRBJ2-1,CASSQAPSGSVLGEQFF,TGCGCCAGCAGCCAAGCCCCTAGCGGATCGGTCCTCGGTGAGCAGTTCTTC
TRBV5-1,TRBD1,NA,TRBJ1-1,CASSQLTGGFTEAFF,TGCGCCAGCAGCCAACTAACAGGGGGGTTCACTGAAGCTTTCTTT
TRBV6-5,TRBD1,once,TRBJ2-2,CASGTTGVGELFF,TGTGCCAGCGGTACGACAGGGGTCGGGGAGCTGTTTTTT
TRBV30,NA,NA,TRBJ1-2,CAWAPRGTPYGYTF,TGTGCCTGGGCCCCCCGGGGAACCCCGTATGGCTACACCTTC
TRBV29-1,NA,few,TRBJ2-3,CSVAGILVYTQYF,TGCAGCGTGGCAGGGATTCTCGTATATACGCAGTATTTT
TRBV19,NA,few,TRBJ1-5,CASSIAGGGRAGNQPQHF,TGTGCCAGTAGTATAGCTGGCGGGGGGCGCGCAGGCAATCAGCCCCAGCATTTT
TRBV10-3,TRBD1,NA,TRBJ1-1,CAISEGQGNTEAFF,TGCGCCATCAGTGAAGGACAGGGGAACACTGAAGCTTTCTTT
TRBV3-1/TRBV3-2,TRBD1,NA,TRBJ2-7,CASSQGDSYEQYF,TGTGCCAGCAGCCAAGGGGACAGCTACGAGCAGTACTTC
TRBV5-4,TRBD2,once,TRBJ2-1,CASRELRTSGDSQGEQFF,TGTGCCAGCAGGGAACTACGGACTAGCGGGGACTCACAAGGTGAGCAGTTCTTC
TRBV5-1,TRBD1,NA,TRBJ1-2,CASSLEGQGNYGYTF,TGCGCCAGCAGCTTGGAGGGACAGGGAAACTATGGCTACACCTTC
TRBV3-1/TRBV3-2,NA,few,TRBJ2-7,CASSQDAGSPLEQYF,TGTGCCAGCAGCCAAGATGCGGGTTCTCCTCTCGAGCAGTACTTC
TRBV18,NA,NA,TRBJ1-5,CASSPFKGLLSNQPQHF,TGTGCCAGCTCACCATTTAAGGGGCTCCTAAGCAATCAGCCCCAGCATTTT
TRBV10-3,NA,NA,TRBJ2-6,CATTTGSSSGANVLTF,TGTGCCACCACGACAGGTTCGAGCTCTGGGGCCAACGTCCTGACTTTC
TRBV28,NA,NA,TRBJ2-7,CASRAGEAVYSYEQYF,TGTGCCAGCAGGGCCGGGGAAGCGGTGTATTCCTACGAGCAGTACTTC
TRBV5-1,NA,NA,TRBJ2-2,CASSSGTIEGELFF,TGCGCCAGCAGCTCAGGGACAATTGAGGGGGAGCTGTTTTTT
TRBV19,TRBD2,NA,TRBJ2-5,CASSIILAGGQETQYF,TGTGCCAGTAGTATTATCCTAGCGGGGGGGCAAGAGACCCAGTACTTC
TRBV28,TRBD2,NA,TRBJ2-5,CASSLRLAGVETQYF,TGTGCCAGCAGTTTGAGGCTAGCGGGGGTGGAGACCCAGTACTTC
TRBV7-8,TRBD1,NA,TRBJ2-2,CASSPLTGGNTGELFF,TGTGCCAGCAGCCCTCTGACAGGGGGGAACACCGGGGAGCTGTTTTTT
TRBV18,NA,NA,TRBJ2-5,CASSPPAGETQYF,TGTGCCAGCTCACCACCGGCAGGTGAGACCCAGTACTTC
TRBV18,TRBD2,NA,TRBJ2-5,CASSPSRGGGQETQYF,TGTGCCAGCTCACCAAGTCGCGGGGGGGGACAAGAGACCCAGTACTTC
TRBV18,TRBD1,NA,TRBJ1-2,CASSPDREGGYTF,TGTGCCAGCTCACCTGACAGGGAAGGCGGCTACACCTTC
TRBV27,TRBD1,once,TRBJ1-6,CASRYDRVNSPLHF,TGTGCCAGCAGATACGACAGGGTCAATTCACCCCTCCACTTT
TRBV6-4,NA,NA,TRBJ2-7,CASSDRRRQEEQYF,TGTGCCAGCAGCGACCGACGAAGACAGGAGGAGCAGTACTTC
TRBV4-1,TRBD2,NA,TRBJ2-1,CASSQEGGGIPYNEQFF,TGCGCCAGCAGCCAAGAGGGCGGGGGAATCCCCTACAATGAGCAGTTCTTC
TRBV5-1,NA,NA,TRBJ2-7,CASRDSNYEQYF,TGCGCCAGCAGGGACAGTAATTACGAGCAGTACTTC
TRBV3-1/TRBV3-2,TRBD1,NA,TRBJ1-6,CASSQGSLGQTEPLHF,TGTGCCAGCAGCCAAGGATCTCTGGGACAGACTGAACCCCTCCACTTT